The 5 T cell receptor beta chains below were found in one sample sequenced in a study of CXCR3-negative and CXCR3-positive naive CD8 T cells. Preparation of TRB cDNA libraries relied on 5' RACE carrying UMI labels. From its re-call of the 5' RACE reads, TCRdb lists each CDR3 protein once, without DNA. The sample table includes roughly 90,000 distinct CDR3 sequences. The sequenced sample consisted of naive CXCR3- CD8+ T cells from blood. Subset meaning: CD45RO-CCR7+CD27+CD95- naive CD8+ T cells lacking CXCR3 (TNR3-). All receptors come from a human donor in good health. Some clones in this sample may be carry-over from other donors' samples.

The chain employs TRBV20-1 and TRBJ1-4; TCRdb gives TRBD1 as the D gene, but with no DNA this cannot be confirmed. Germline CDR1 reads DFQATT; CDR2 reads SNEGSKA (reference sequence). The CDR3 runs 18 residues. CDR3 sequence reads: CSARGVGQGISTNEKLFF.

V gene TRBV7-6 combines with J gene TRBJ2-7; TCRdb names TRBD1, which stays unverified in the absence of DNA. Per germline, CDR1 SGHVS and CDR2 FNYEAQ. The CDR3 has 15 amino acids. Here the CDR3 reads CASSPYTGPSYEQYF. Full variable domain (missing parts from reference TRBV7-6 and TRBJ2-7): GAGVSQSPRYKVTKRGQDVALRCDPISGHVSLYWYRQALGQGPEFLTYFNYEAQQDKSGLPNDRFSAERPEGSISTLTIQRTEQRDSAMYRCASSPYTGPSYEQYFGPGTRLTVT.

This chain joins TRBV3-1 and TRBJ2-1; TCRdb's D call of TRBD2 is untestable without DNA. Germline lookup yields CDR1 LGHDT and CDR2 YNNKEL (reference sequence). The CDR3 has 16 residues. CDR3 sequence reads: CASSQDLSGAYNEQFF.

The rearrangement links TRBV7-7 to TRBJ2-2. The CDR3 extends over 13 amino acids. Germline assignment: CDR1 SSHAT and CDR2 FNYEAQ (reference sequence). Here the CDR3 reads CASRSGNTGELFF.

This sequence joins TRBV6-5 and TRBJ1-6; with no DNA, the TCRdb D assignment of TRBD1 cannot be verified. Germline assignment: CDR1 MNHEY and CDR2 SVGAGI. The CDR3 spans 13 residues. CDR3 loop: CASSFTGRQPLHF.